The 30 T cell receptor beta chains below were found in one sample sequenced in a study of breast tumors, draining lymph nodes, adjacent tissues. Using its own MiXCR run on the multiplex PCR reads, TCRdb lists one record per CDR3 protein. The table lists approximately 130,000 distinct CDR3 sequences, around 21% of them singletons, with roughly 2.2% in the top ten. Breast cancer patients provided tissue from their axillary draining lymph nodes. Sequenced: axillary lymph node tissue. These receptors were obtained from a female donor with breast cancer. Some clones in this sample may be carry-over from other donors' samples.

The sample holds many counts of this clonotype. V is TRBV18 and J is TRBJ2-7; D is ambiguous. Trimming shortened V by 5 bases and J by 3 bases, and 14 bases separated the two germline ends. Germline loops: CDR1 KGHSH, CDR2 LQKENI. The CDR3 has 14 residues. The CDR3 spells CASSIRHADYEQYF. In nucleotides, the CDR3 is TGTGCCAGCTCAATACGACATGCAGACTACGAGCAGTACTTC.

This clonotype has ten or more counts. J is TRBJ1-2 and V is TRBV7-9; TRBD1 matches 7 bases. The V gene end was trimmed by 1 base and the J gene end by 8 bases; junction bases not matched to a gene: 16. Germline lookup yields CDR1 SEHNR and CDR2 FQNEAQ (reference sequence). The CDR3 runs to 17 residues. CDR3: CASSLGLPGGGGMGYTF. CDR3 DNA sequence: TGTGCCAGCAGCTTAGGCCTCCCTGGAGGAGGGGGCATGGGCTACACCTTC.

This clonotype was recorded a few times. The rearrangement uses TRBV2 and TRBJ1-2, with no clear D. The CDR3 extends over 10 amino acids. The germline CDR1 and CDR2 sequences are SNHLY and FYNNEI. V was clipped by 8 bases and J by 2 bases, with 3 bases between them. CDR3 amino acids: CASQNYGYTF. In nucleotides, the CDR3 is TGTGCCAGCCAAAACTATGGCTACACCTTC. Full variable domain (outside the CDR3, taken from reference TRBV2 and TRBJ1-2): EPEVTQTPSHQVTQMGQEVILRCVPISNHLYFYWYRQILGQKVEFLVSFYNNEISEKSEIFDDQFSVERPDGSNFTLKIRSTKLEDSAMYFCASQNYGYTFGSGTRLTVV.

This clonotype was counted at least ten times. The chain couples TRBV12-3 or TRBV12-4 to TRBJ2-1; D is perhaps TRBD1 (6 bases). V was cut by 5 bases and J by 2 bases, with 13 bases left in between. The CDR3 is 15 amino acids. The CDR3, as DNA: TGTGCCAGCAGTCAACGACAGGCAACCTACAATGAGCAGTTCTTC. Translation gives CASSQRQATYNEQFF.

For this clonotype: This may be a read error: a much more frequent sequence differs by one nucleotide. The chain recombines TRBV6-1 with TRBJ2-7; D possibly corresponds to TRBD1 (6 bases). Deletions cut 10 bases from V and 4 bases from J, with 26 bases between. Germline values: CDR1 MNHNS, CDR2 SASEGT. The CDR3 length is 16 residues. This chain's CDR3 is CATQLEGAGAVYEQYF. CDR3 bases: TGTGCCACACAATTAGAAGGGGCAGGGGCTGTTTACGAGCAGTACTTC.

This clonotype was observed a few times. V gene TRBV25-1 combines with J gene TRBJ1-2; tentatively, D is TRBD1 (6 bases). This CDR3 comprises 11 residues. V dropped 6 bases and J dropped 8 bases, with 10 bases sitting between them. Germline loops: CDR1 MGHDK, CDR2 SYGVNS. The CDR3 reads CASRGGGGYTF. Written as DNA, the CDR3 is TGTGCCAGCAGGGGGGGCGGGGGCTACACCTTC.

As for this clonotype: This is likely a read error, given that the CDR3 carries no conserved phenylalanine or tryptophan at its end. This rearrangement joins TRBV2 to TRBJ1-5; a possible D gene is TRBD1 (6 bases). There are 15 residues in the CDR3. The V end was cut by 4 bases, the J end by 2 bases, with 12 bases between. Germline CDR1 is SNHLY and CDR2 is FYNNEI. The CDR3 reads CASSAGSGGNQPQHV. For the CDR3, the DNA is TGTGCCAGCAGTGCCGGGTCAGGGGGCAATCAGCCCCAGCATGTT.

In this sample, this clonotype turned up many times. CDR3 bases: TGTGCCAGCAGTTGGGGCTCCTACTACGAGCAGTACTTC. It translates to CASSWGSYYEQYF. V gene TRBV28 combines with J gene TRBJ2-7, with D possibly being TRBD1 (5 bases). The V gene lost 4 bases and the J gene lost 3 bases, with 10 bases spanning the gap. From germline, CDR1 is MDHEN and CDR2 SYDVKM. The CDR3 runs 13 residues.

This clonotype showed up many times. The CDR3 DNA reads as TGTGCCAGCAGTGAACTCGGACTAGGCAGCTCCTACAATGAGCAGTTCTTC. Protein sequence: CASSELGLGSSYNEQFF. The chain employs TRBV6-1 and TRBJ2-1; 7 nucleotides agree with TRBD2. This CDR3 has 17 amino acids. J was trimmed by 0 bases and V by 2 bases; bases with no gene match: 7. From germline, CDR1 is MNHNS and CDR2 SASEGT.

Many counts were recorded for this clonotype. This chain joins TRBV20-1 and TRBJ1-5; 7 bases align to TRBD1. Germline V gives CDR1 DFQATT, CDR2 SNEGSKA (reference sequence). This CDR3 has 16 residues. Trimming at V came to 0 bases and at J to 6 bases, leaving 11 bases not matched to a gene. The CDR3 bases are TGCAGTGCTAGAGATCCATTTGACAGGGAAGGTCAGCCCCAGCATTTT. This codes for CSARDPFDREGQPQHF.

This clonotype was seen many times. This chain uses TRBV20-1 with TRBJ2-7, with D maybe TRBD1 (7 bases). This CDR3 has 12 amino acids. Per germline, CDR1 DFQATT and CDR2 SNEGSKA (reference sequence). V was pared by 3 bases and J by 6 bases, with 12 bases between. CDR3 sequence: CSARVRGAEQYF. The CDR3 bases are TGCAGTGCTAGGGTCAGGGGGGCCGAGCAGTACTTC.

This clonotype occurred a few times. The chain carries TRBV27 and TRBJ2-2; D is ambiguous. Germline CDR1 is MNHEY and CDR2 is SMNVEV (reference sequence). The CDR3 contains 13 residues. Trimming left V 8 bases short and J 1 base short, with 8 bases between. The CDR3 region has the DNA TGTGCCAGCCCAAATGGGAACACCGGGGAGCTGTTTTTT. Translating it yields CASPNGNTGELFF.

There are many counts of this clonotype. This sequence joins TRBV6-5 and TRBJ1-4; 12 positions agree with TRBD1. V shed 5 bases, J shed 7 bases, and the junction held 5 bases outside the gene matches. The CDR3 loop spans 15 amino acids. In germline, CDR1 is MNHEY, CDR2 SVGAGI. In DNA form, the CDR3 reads TGTGCCAGCAGTACAGGGACAGGGGGCACTGAAAAACTGTTTTTT. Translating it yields CASSTGTGGTEKLFF.

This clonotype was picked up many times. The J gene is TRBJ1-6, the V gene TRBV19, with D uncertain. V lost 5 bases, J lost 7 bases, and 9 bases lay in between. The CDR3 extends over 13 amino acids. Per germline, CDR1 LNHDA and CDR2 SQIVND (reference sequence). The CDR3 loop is CASSGQLNSPLHF. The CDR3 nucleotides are TGTGCCAGTAGTGGGCAATTAAATTCACCCCTCCACTTT.

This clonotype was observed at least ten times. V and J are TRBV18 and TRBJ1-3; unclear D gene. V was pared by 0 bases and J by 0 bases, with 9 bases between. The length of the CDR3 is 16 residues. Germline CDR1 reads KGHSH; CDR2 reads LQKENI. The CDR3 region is CASSPPSDVSGNTIYF. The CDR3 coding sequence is TGTGCCAGCTCACCACCGTCTGACGTCTCTGGAAACACCATATATTTT.

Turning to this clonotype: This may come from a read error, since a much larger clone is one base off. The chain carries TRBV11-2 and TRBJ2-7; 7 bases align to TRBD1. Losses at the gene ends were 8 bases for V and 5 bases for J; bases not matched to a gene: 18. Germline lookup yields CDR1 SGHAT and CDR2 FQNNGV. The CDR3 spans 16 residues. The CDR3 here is CASGPRTGDIRDEQYF. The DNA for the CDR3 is TGTGCCAGCGGCCCCCGAACAGGGGATATTCGGGACGAGCAGTACTTC.

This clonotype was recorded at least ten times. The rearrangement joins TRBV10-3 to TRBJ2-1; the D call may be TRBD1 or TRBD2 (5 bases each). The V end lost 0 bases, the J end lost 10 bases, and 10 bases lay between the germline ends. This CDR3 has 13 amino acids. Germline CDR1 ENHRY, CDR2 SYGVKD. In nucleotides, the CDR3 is TGTGCCATCAGTGAGTCGTTGGGGGTCGAGCAGTTCTTC. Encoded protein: CAISESLGVEQFF.

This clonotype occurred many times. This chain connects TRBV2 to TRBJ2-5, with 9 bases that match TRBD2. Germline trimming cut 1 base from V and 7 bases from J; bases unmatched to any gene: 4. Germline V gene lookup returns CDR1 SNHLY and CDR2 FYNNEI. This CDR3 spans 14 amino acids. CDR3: CASSEVREGGTQYF. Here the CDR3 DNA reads TGTGCCAGCAGTGAAGTGCGGGAGGGGGGGACCCAGTACTTC.

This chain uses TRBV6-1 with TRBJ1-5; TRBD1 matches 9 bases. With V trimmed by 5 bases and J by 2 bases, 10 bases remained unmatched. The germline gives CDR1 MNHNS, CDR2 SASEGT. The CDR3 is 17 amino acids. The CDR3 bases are TGTGCCAGCAGTTACTCGATAACAGGGGGCGGCAATCAGCCCCAGCATTTT. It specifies CASSYSITGGGNQPQHF.

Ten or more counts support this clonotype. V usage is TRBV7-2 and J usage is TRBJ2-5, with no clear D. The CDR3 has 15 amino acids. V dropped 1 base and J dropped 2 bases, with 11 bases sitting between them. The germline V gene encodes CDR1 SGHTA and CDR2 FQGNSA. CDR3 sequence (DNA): TGTGCCAGCAGCTTAGAATGGGCACCACAAGAGACCCAGTACTTC. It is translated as CASSLEWAPQETQYF.

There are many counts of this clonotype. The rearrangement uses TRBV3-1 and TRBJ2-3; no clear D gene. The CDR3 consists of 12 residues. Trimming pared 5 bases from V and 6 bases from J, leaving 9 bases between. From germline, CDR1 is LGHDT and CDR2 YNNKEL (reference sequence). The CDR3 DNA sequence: TGTGCCAGCAGCTTTCGGAGCGATACGCAGTATTTT. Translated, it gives CASSFRSDTQYF.

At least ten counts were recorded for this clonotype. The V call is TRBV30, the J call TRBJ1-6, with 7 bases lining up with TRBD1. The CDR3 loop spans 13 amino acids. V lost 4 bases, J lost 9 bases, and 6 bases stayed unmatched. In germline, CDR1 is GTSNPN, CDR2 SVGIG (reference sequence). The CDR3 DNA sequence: TGTGCCTGGACAGACAGGGTGGCTTCACCCCTCCACTTT. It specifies CAWTDRVASPLHF. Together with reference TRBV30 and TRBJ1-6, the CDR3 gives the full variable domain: SQTIHQWPATLVQPVGSPLSLECTVEGTSNPNLYWYRQAAGRGLQLLFYSVGIGQISSEVPQNLSASRPQDRQFILSSKKLLLSDSGFYLCAWTDRVASPLHFGNGTRLTVT.

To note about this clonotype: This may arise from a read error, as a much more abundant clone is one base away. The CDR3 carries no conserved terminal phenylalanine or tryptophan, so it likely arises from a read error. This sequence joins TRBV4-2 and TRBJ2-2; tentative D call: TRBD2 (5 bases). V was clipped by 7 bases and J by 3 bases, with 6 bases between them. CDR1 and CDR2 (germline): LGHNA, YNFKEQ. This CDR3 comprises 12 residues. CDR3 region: CASTGDTGELFS. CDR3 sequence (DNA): TGTGCCAGCACCGGGGACACCGGGGAGCTGTTTTCT.

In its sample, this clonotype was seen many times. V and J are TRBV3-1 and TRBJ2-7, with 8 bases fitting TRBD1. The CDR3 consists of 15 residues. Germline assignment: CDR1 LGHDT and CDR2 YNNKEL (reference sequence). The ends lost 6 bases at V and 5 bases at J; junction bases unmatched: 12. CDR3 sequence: CASSLIGTGHHEQYF. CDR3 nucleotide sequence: TGTGCCAGCAGTCTTATAGGGACAGGTCATCACGAGCAGTACTTC.

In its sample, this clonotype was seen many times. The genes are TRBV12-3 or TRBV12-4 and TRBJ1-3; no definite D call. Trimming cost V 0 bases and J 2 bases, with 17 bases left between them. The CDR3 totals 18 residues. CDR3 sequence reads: CASSLALFSGGPGNTIYF. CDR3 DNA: TGTGCCAGCAGTTTAGCGTTATTCTCAGGCGGACCTGGAAACACCATATATTTT.

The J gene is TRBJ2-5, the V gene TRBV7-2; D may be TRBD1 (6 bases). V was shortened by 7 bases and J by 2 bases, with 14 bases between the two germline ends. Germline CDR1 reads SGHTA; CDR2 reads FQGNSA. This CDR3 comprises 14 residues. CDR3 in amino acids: CASTLGGWQETQYF. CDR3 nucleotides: TGTGCCAGCACTTTAGGGGGTTGGCAAGAGACCCAGTACTTC.

This CDR3 reads CASSLAADSYEQYF. Written as DNA, the CDR3 is TGTGCCAGCAGCTTGGCAGCAGACTCCTACGAGCAGTACTTC. This chain connects TRBV5-6 to TRBJ2-7, with D hard to call. The V end lost 0 bases, the J end lost 0 bases, and 7 bases lay between the germline ends. Germline V gene data show CDR1 as SGHDT and CDR2 as YYEEEE. The CDR3 runs to 14 residues. Looking up the rest from reference TRBV5-6 and TRBJ2-7 gives the full variable domain: DAGVTQSPTHLIKTRGQQVTLRCSPKSGHDTVSWYQQALGQGPQFIFQYYEEEERQRGNFPDRFSGHQFPNYSSELNVNALLLGDSALYLCASSLAADSYEQYFGPGTRLTVT.

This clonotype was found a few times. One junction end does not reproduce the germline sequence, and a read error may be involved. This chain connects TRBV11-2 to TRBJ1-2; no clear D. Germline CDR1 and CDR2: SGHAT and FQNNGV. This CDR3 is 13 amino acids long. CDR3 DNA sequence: TGTGCCGGCAGCTTAGCGACAAGCTATGGCTACACCTTC. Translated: CAGSLATSYGYTF. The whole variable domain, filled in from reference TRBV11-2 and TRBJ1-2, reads EAGVAQSPRYKIIEKRQSVAFWCNPISGHATLYWYQQILGQGPKLLIQFQNNGVVDDSQLPKDRFSAERLKGVDSTLKIQPAKLEDSAVYLCAGSLATSYGYTFGSGTRLTVV.

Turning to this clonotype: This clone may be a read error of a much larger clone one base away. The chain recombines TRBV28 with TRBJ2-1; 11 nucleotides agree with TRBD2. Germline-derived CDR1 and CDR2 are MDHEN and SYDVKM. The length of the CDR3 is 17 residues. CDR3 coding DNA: TGTGCCAGCAGCCCCCGTTTAGCGGGAGGGCCTGGCCATGAGCAGCTCTTC. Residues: CASSPRLAGGPGHEQLF.

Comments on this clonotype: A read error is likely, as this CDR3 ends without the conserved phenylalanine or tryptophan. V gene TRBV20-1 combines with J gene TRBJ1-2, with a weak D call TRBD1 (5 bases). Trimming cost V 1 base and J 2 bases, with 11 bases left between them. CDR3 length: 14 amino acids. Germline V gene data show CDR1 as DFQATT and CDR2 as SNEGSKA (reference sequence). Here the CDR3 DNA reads TGCAGTGCTAGAGTTGGGACCCTCAACTATGGCTACACCCTC. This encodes CSARVGTLNYGYTL.